This T cell receptor beta chain was identified in a study of CD8+ T cells in alopecia areata. Treatment in this sample: oral pan-JAK inhibitor, 5-10 mg twice daily. RNA, once extracted, was reverse transcribed into cDNA for use as the sequencing template. Generated by immunoSEQ multiplex PCR, the TCRdb table keeps only in-frame clones and is missing some. The data show around 270,000 clones, 55% to 70% seen once. V lost 4 bases, J lost 5 bases, and 7 bases stayed unmatched. The CDR3 totals 14 residues. Looked up from germline, CDR1 is SGHRS and CDR2 is YFSETQ. This clone was seen only a few times. The rearrangement joins TRBV5-1 to TRBJ1-1, with 8 bases aligning to TRBD1. The material sequenced was CD4+ T cells sorted from blood, taken at week 24, from a patient treated with tofacitinib. This TCR was sampled from a human donor with alopecia areata. The CDR3 DNA is TGCGCCAGCAGCATTGGACAGGGTAAAACTGAAGCTTTCTTT. It specifies CASSIGQGKTEAFF.